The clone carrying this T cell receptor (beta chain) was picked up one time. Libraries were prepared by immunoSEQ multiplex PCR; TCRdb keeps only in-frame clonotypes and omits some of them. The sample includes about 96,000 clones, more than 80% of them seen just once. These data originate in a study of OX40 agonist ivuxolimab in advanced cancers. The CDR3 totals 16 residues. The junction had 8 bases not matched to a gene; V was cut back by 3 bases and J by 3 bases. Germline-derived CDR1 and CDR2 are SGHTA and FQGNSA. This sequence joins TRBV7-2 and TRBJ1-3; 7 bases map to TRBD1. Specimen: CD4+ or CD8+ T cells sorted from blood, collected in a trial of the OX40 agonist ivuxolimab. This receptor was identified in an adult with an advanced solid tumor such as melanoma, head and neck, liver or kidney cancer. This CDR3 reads CASSLGDRVFGNTIYF. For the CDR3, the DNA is TGTGCCAGCAGCTTGGGAGACAGGGTTTTTGGAAACACCATATATTTT. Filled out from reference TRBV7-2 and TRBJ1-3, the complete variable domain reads GAGVSQSPSNKVTEKGKDVELRCDPISGHTALYWYRQSLGQGLEFLIYFQGNSAPDKSGLPSDRFSAERTGGSVSTLTIQRTQQEDSAVYLCASSLGDRVFGNTIYFGEGSWLTVV.